Listed below are T cell receptor beta chains from one sample, sequenced in a study of cytomegalovirus exposure and HLA in healthy donors. This table comes from immunoSEQ multiplex PCR, and its TCRdb copy is limited to in-frame clones, with some not included. The sample yields 110,000 or so clones, around 70% seen once. The sequencing sample was made of PBMCs. The receptors derive from a woman aged 45-60 years in good health and CMV-seropositive. The CDR3 runs from the conserved cysteine through the conserved F or W. D genes are given only for firm matches. Size tells how often a clone was seen (once, few, many) or the class of an expanded clone, and some rows leave it out.

DNA,CDR3,V,J,D,size
TGTGCCAGCAGATCAGACGCGGGGAGCAACACTGAAGCTTTCTTT,CASRSDAGSNTEAFF,TRBV2,TRBJ1-1,NA,few
TGCGCCAGCAGCTTGACCGCGGGACAGGGGTCCCCCGGGTACTTC,CASSLTAGQGSPGYF,TRBV5-1,TRBJ2-7,TRBD1,NA
TGTGCCTGGAAGGAGCGGGAGATAGTGGTAGGCGAGCAGTACTTC,CAWKEREIVVGEQYF,TRBV30,TRBJ2-7,TRBD2,NA
TGCAGTGCTAGGTCAGGGGCGGGCTACACCTTC,CSARSGAGYTF,TRBV20-1,TRBJ1-2,NA,NA
TGTGCCAGCAGCGAGGGGGTCTACGGGACCCAGTACTTC,CASSEGVYGTQYF,TRBV9,TRBJ2-5,NA,few
TGTGCCTGGAGTGGGGGGGGACTAGAAATAGCGTACTTC,CAWSGGGLEIAYF,TRBV30,TRBJ2-7,TRBD2,once
TGTGCCAGCTCACCTTTGACTAGCGGCAATGAGCAGTTCTTC,CASSPLTSGNEQFF,TRBV18,TRBJ2-1,TRBD2,NA
TGTGCCATCAGTGAGGGGACAGTAGCAACTAATGAAAAACTGTTTTTT,CAISEGTVATNEKLFF,TRBV10-3,TRBJ1-4,TRBD1,few
TGTGCCAGCAGGCAGGGACAAGCTGAAGCTTTCTTT,CASRQGQAEAFF,TRBV6-5,TRBJ1-1,NA,NA
TGCGCCAGCAAAAGGGACAGGGGGCCGGGAACTGAAGCTTTCTTT,CASKRDRGPGTEAFF,TRBV10-2,TRBJ1-1,TRBD1,NA
TGTGCCAGTAGCCCGGAGGTTTATAGCAATCAGCCCCAGCATTTT,CASSPEVYSNQPQHF,TRBV19,TRBJ1-5,NA,NA
TGCGCCAGCAGCCTCTCCTCAGGACAGACGAACACTGAAGCTTTCTTT,CASSLSSGQTNTEAFF,TRBV4-3,TRBJ1-1,NA,NA
TGTGCCAGCAGTGAAGGGACAGTGGGGTTGGGCATTCAGTACTTC,CASSEGTVGLGIQYF,TRBV2,TRBJ2-4,NA,NA
TGTGCCTGGAGTGTTTCCCCGACAGGGACAACGCGAGCTTTCTTT,CAWSVSPTGTTRAFF,TRBV30,TRBJ1-1,TRBD1,once
TGTGCCAGCAGCGTCAGGGGGAGCACAGATACGCAGTATTTT,CASSVRGSTDTQYF,TRBV5-4,TRBJ2-3,TRBD1,NA
TGTGCCAGCAGTTTACTCCAGGGTGGTGGCTACACCTTC,CASSLLQGGGYTF,TRBV27,TRBJ1-2,NA,once
TGTGCCAGCAGTTACTCGGAACAGGGGGGTCAGGAGACCCAGTACTTC,CASSYSEQGGQETQYF,TRBV6-5,TRBJ2-5,TRBD1,NA
TGTGCCAGCAGCTTAAAGACAGGGGCCCCCTATGGCTACACCTTC,CASSLKTGAPYGYTF,TRBV7-2,TRBJ1-2,TRBD1,NA
TGTGCCAGCAGCTTAGATTCGGGGGGATTGGACTATGGCTACACCTTC,CASSLDSGGLDYGYTF,TRBV7-2,TRBJ1-2,NA,NA
TGTGCCAGCAGCTTGGTGACAGGGAACAGCTTCAACTATGGCTACACCTTC,CASSLVTGNSFNYGYTF,TRBV7-2,TRBJ1-2,TRBD1,few
TGCGCCAGCAGCCCCTCAGGTGACTATAGGGATACGCAGTATTTT,CASSPSGDYRDTQYF,TRBV5-1,TRBJ2-3,NA,NA
TGTGCCAGCAAGCGGAACACTGAAGCTTTCTTT,CASKRNTEAFF,TRBV28,TRBJ1-1,NA,NA
TGTGCCAGCAGCTCAACATGGAACACTGAAGCTTTCTTT,CASSSTWNTEAFF,TRBV7-2,TRBJ1-1,NA,few
TGTGCCAGTAGTAGCAGGTCCGACGAGCAGTACTTC,CASSSRSDEQYF,TRBV19,TRBJ2-7,NA,NA
TGTGCCAGCACCCGAACCCCGGTGAACTATGGCTACACCTTC,CASTRTPVNYGYTF,TRBV21-1,TRBJ1-2,NA,NA
TGTGCCAGCAGCTTATACAGCTCAGATAACTATGGCTACACCTTC,CASSLYSSDNYGYTF,TRBV7-6,TRBJ1-2,NA,NA
TGCGCCAGCAGCCAAGGGCCAGTCGAGACCCAGTACTTC,CASSQGPVETQYF,TRBV4-1,TRBJ2-5,NA,NA
TGTGCCAGCAGCCCAGTTATGAACACTGAAGCTTTCTTT,CASSPVMNTEAFF,TRBV6-6,TRBJ1-1,NA,NA
TGTGCCAGCAGTGCCGGGACAGGGCCTATTAGCAATCAGCCCCAGCATTTT,CASSAGTGPISNQPQHF,TRBV6-1,TRBJ1-5,TRBD1,NA
TGCGCCAGCAGCTTCCTAGCGGGAGGGCGGAATGAGCAGTTCTTC,CASSFLAGGRNEQFF,TRBV5-1,TRBJ2-1,TRBD2,NA
TGTGCCAGCAGAGACGGACAAGCGGGGCAGTTCTTC,CASRDGQAGQFF,TRBV6-6,TRBJ2-1,NA,NA
TGTGCCACCAGGGAGGCCAGTACGAACACTGAAGCTTTCTTT,CATREASTNTEAFF,TRBV15,TRBJ1-1,NA,NA
TGTGCCAGCAGCTTGGGACAGGGGGCCTACGAGCAGTACTTC,CASSLGQGAYEQYF,TRBV5-6,TRBJ2-7,TRBD1,NA
TGTGCCAGTAGGAGGAACGCTGAAGCTTTCTTT,CASRRNAEAFF,TRBV19,TRBJ1-1,NA,once
TGTGCCAGCCAAACAGGGACCCAGAACACTGAAGCTTTCTTT,CASQTGTQNTEAFF,TRBV28,TRBJ1-1,NA,NA
TGTGCCAGTAGTGATGGACAGGCTAATGAAAAACTGTTTTTT,CASSDGQANEKLFF,TRBV19,TRBJ1-4,TRBD1,NA
TGTGCCAGCAGCTGGACAGGGAGTGATGGCTACACCTTC,CASSWTGSDGYTF,TRBV5-5,TRBJ1-2,TRBD1,NA
TGTGCCAGCAGTTACGTGGGGGGTACTGAAGCTTTCTTT,CASSYVGGTEAFF,TRBV6-6,TRBJ1-1,NA,few
TGTGCCAGCAGCTTATCGAGCACAGATACGCAGTATTTT,CASSLSSTDTQYF,TRBV7-2,TRBJ2-3,NA,NA
TGTGCCTGGAGTGCGGCCGGAGGCTACGAGCAGTACTTC,CAWSAAGGYEQYF,TRBV30,TRBJ2-7,NA,NA
TGTGCCAGCAGCCGGTCCCCAGCGGAGAGGGCTGAGACCCAGTACTTC,CASSRSPAERAETQYF,TRBV4-2,TRBJ2-5,NA,NA
TGCACCAGCAGCCCTCAGCGGGGGACGAACACTGAAGCTTTCTTT,CTSSPQRGTNTEAFF,TRBV1,TRBJ1-1,NA,NA
TGTGCCAGCAGCCCAAGTCCAGCGGGAATTAAAGATGAGCAGTTCTTC,CASSPSPAGIKDEQFF,TRBV9,TRBJ2-1,TRBD2,NA
TGTGCCAGCAGTGAACAGGGGGCGGGGATAACTAATGAAAAACTGTTTTTT,CASSEQGAGITNEKLFF,TRBV25-1,TRBJ1-4,TRBD1,NA
TGTGCCAGCAGCCAAGATCCGTCGGGGGATGATACGCAGTATTTT,CASSQDPSGDDTQYF,TRBV4-2,TRBJ2-3,NA,few
TGTGCCAGCAGCTTAGACGGCGGGACAGGGAATGAAAAACTGTTTTTT,CASSLDGGTGNEKLFF,TRBV11-2,TRBJ1-4,TRBD1,NA
TGTGCCAGCAGTTCTCCGGGACAGGGTGAGGAGACCCAGTACTTC,CASSSPGQGEETQYF,TRBV5-4,TRBJ2-5,TRBD1,NA
TGTGCCAGCGGACAGACCACAGATACGCAGTATTTT,CASGQTTDTQYF,TRBV27,TRBJ2-3,NA,NA
TGTGCCAGCACCAAACAGGTGAACACTGAAGCTTTCTTT,CASTKQVNTEAFF,TRBV6-1,TRBJ1-1,NA,NA
TGTGCCAGTAGTATCCTGAGTGCCGCGGGGGGAAACACTGAAGCTTTCTTT,CASSILSAAGGNTEAFF,TRBV19,TRBJ1-1,NA,few
TGTGCCAGCAGCCCCAGGGACTCGACTGCCAATGAGCAGTTCTTC,CASSPRDSTANEQFF,TRBV9,TRBJ2-1,NA,NA
TGTGCCAGTAGTCGGGGGCAAGAGACCCAGTACTTC,CASSRGQETQYF,TRBV19,TRBJ2-5,NA,NA
TGTGCCAGCAGCTTAGCCCCCCAGGATACGCAGTATTTT,CASSLAPQDTQYF,TRBV7-2,TRBJ2-3,NA,NA
TGTGCCAGTACCCAACGGGGGAGTGAGCAGTTCTTC,CASTQRGSEQFF,TRBV18,TRBJ2-1,NA,NA